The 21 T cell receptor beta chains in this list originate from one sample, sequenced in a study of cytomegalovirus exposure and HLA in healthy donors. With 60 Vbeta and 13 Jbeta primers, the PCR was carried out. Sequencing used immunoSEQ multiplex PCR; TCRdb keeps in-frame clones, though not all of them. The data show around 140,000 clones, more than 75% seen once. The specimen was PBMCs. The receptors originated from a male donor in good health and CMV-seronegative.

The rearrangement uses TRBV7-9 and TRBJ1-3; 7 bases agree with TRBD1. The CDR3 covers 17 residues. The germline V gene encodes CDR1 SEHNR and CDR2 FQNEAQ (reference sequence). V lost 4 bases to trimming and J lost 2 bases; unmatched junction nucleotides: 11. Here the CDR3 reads CASSSIRQGRTGNTIYF. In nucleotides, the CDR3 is TGTGCCAGCAGCTCGATAAGACAGGGTCGGACTGGAAACACCATATATTTT. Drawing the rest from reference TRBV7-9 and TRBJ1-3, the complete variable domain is DTGVSQNPRHKITKRGQNVTFRCDPISEHNRLYWYRQTLGQGPEFLTYFQNEAQLEKSRLLSDRFSAERPKGSFSTLEIQRTEQGDSAMYLCASSSIRQGRTGNTIYFGEGSWLTVV.

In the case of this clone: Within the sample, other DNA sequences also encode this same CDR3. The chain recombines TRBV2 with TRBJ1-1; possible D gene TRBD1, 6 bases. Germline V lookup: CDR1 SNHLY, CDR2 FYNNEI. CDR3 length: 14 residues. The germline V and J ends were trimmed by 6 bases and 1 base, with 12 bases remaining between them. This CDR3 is CASRRQASNTEAFF. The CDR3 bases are TGTGCCAGCAGGCGACAGGCTTCGAACACTGAAGCTTTCTTT.

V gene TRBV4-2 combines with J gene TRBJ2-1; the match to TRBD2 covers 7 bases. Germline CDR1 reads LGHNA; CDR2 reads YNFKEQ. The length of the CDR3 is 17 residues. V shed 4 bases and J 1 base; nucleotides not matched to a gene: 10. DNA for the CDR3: TGTGCCAGCAGCCTCGAGGGGTGGGGGGGATCCTACAATGAGCAGTTCTTC. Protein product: CASSLEGWGGSYNEQFF.

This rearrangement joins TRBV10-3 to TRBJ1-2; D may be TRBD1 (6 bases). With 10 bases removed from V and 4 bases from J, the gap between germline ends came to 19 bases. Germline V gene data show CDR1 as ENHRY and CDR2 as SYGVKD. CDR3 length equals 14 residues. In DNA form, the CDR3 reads TGTGCCACTTTTAACAGGGAGAACGGCTATGGCTACACCTTC. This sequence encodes CATFNRENGYGYTF.

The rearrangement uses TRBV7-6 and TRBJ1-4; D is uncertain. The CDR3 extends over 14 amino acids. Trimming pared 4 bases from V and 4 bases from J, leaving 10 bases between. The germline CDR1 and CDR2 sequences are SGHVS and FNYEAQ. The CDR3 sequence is CASSSMYGNEKLFF. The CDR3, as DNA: TGTGCCAGCAGCTCCATGTACGGTAATGAAAAACTGTTTTTT. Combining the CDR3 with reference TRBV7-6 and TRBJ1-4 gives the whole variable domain GAGVSQSPRYKVTKRGQDVALRCDPISGHVSLYWYRQALGQGPEFLTYFNYEAQQDKSGLPNDRFSAERPEGSISTLTIQRTEQRDSAMYRCASSSMYGNEKLFFGSGTQLSVL.

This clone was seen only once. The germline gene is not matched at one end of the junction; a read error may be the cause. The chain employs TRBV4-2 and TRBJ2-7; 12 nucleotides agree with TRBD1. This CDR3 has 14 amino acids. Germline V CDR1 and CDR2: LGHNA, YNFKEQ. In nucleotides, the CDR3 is TGTGCCAGCAGCCAAGACCCGGGACAGGGGGCGCAGGGGTTC. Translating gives CASSQDPGQGAQGF.

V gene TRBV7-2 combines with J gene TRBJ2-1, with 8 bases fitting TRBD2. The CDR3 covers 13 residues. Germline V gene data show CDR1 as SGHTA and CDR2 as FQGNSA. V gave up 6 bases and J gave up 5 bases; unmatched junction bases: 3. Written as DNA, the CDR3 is TGTGCCAGCAGATCGGGACTAGACAATGAGCAGTTCTTC. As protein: CASRSGLDNEQFF.

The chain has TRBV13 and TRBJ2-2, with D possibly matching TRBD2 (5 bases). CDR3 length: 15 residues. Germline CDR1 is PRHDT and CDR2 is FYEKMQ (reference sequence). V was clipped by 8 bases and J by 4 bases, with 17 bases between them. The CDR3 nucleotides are TGTGCCAGCCGTTCCTCTGGGAGTATCACCGGGGAGCTGTTTTTT. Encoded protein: CASRSSGSITGELFF.

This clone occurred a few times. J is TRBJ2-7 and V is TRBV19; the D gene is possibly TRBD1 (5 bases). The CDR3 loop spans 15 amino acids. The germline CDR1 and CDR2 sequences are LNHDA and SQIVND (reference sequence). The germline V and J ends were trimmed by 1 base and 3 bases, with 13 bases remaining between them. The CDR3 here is CASSIAQGRGYEQYF. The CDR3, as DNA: TGTGCCAGTAGTATAGCCCAGGGAAGGGGCTACGAGCAGTACTTC.

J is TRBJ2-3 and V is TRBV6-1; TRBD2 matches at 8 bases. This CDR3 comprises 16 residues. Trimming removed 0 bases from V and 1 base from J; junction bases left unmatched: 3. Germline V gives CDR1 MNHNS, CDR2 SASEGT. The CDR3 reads CASSEAVGGGTDTQYF. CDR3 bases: TGTGCCAGCAGTGAAGCCGTCGGGGGGGGCACAGATACGCAGTATTTT.

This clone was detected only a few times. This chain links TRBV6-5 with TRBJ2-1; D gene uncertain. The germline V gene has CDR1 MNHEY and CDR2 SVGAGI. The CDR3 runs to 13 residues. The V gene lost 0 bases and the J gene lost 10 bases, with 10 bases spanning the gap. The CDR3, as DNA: TGTGCCAGCAGTTACTCCCTATACTCGGAGCAGTTCTTC. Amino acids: CASSYSLYSEQFF.

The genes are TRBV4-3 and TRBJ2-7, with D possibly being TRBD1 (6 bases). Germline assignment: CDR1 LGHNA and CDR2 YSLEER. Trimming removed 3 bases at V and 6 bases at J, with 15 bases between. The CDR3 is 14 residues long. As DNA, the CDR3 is TGCGCCAGCAGCCATTTAACAGGGTTGGGCGAGCAGTACTTC. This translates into CASSHLTGLGEQYF.

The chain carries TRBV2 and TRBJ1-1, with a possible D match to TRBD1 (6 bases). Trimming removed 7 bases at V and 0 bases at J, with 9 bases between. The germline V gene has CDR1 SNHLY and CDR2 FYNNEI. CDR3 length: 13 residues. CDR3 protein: CASNDRMNTEAFF. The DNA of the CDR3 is TGTGCCAGCAACGACAGGATGAACACTGAAGCTTTCTTT.

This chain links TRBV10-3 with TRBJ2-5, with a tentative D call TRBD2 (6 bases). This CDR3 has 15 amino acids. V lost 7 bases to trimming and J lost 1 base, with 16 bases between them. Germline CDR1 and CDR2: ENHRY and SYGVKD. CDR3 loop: CAITSQWDSQETQYF. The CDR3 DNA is TGTGCCATCACCTCCCAATGGGACTCCCAAGAGACCCAGTACTTC.

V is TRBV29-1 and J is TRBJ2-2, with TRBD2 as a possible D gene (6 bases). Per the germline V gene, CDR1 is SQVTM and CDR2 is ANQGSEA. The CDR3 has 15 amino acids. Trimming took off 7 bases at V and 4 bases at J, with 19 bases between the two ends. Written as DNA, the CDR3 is TGCAGCGCTGCCCCGACTAGTAGGGCCACCGGGGAGCTGTTTTTT. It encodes CSAAPTSRATGELFF.

CDR3 DNA sequence: TGTGCCAGCAGCGCCTCTCCCGAGGGAAACCCCCATGAGCAGTTCTTC. This codes for CASSASPEGNPHEQFF. The V and J genes are TRBV9 and TRBJ2-1; weak D call: TRBD2 (5 bases). Trimming left V 3 bases short and J 8 bases short, with 21 bases between. CDR1 SGDLS and CDR2 YYNGEE come from the germline V gene. This CDR3 region has 16 residues.

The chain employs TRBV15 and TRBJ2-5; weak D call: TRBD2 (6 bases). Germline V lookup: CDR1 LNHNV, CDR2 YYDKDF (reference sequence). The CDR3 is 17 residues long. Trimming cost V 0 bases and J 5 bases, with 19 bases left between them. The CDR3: CATSRDRAGPSGETQYF. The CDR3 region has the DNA TGTGCCACCAGCAGAGATCGGGCGGGACCCTCCGGGGAGACCCAGTACTTC.

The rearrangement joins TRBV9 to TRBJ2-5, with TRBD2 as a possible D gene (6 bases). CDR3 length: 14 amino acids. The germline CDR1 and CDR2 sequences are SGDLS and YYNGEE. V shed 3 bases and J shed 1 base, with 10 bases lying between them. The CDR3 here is CASSEGTLQETQYF. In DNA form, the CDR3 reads TGTGCCAGCAGCGAGGGGACTCTCCAAGAGACCCAGTACTTC.

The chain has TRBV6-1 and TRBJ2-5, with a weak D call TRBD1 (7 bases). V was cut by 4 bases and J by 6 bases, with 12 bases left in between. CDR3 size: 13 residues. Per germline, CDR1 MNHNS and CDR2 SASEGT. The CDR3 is CASSGQGGQTQYF. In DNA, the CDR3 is TGTGCCAGCAGTGGACAGGGAGGTCAGACCCAGTACTTC.

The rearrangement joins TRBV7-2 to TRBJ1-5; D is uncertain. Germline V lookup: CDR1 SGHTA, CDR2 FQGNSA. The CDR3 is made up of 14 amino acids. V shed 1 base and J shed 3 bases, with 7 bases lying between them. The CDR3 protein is CASSLGGNNQPQHF. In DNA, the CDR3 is TGTGCCAGCAGCTTAGGAGGGAACAATCAGCCCCAGCATTTT.

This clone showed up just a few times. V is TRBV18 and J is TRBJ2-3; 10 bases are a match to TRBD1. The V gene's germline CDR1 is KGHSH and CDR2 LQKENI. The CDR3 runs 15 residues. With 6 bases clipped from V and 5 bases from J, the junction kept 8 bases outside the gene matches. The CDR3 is CASSTRDRGVDTQYF. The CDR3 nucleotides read TGTGCCAGCTCCACCCGGGACAGGGGAGTAGATACGCAGTATTTT.